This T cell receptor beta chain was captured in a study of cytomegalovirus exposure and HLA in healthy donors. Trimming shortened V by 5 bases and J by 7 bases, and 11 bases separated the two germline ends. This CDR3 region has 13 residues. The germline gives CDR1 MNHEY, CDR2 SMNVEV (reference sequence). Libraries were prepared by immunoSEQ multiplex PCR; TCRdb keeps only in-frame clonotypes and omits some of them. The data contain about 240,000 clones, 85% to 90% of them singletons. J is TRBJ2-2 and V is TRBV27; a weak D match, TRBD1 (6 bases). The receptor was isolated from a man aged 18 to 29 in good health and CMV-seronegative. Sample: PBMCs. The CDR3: CASSLHRVGELFF. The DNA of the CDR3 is TGTGCCAGCAGTCTACACAGGGTCGGGGAGCTGTTTTTT.